This TCR beta chain was captured by sequencing in a study of blood T cell repertoires in COVID-19. Study background: COVID-19 samples collected from the United States, Italy and Spain covered acute and convalescent phases.

It was during active infection that Seattle patients were enrolled and then longitudinally followed. Trimming removed 5 bases from V and 8 bases from J; junction bases left unmatched: 13. The CDR3 runs 15 residues. CDR1 GTSNPN and CDR2 SVGIG come from the germline V gene (reference sequence). Per the authors' pipeline: It was from reference gene primer amplification that nucleated cell counts were estimated. The data were produced by immunoSEQ multiplex PCR, yet TCRdb's version contains in-frame clones alone and is incomplete. That table gives V, J and clone size, and the DNA gave D and trimming. The sample holds over 45,000 clones, around 90% seen once.

Sequenced input: peripheral blood. This sequence joins TRBV30 and TRBJ1-2; 11 bases map to TRBD1. This clonotype originated in a man aged 35 to 55 with COVID-19, enrolled during active disease. The CDR3 DNA sequence: TGTGCCTGGGGGAGGGACAGGGGGTCAATGGGAGGCTACACCTTC. Translated, it gives CAWGRDRGSMGGYTF. Together with reference TRBV30 and TRBJ1-2, the CDR3 gives the full variable domain: SQTIHQWPATLVQPVGSPLSLECTVEGTSNPNLYWYRQAAGRGLQLLFYSVGIGQISSEVPQNLSASRPQDRQFILSSKKLLLSDSGFYLCAWGRDRGSMGGYTFGSGTRLTVV.